Sequencing of this T cell receptor beta chain was carried out in a study of blood T cell repertoires in COVID-19. Study details: COVID-19 samples, acute and convalescent, were from the United States, Italy and Spain.

Germline CDR1 and CDR2: SGHTA and FQGTGA. V shed 3 bases and J 6 bases; nucleotides not matched to a gene: 6. This CDR3 has 15 amino acids. The assay was immunoSEQ multiplex PCR, and TCRdb's table has in-frame clones only and misses some. Of roughly 130,000 clones detected, around nine tenths appear once; the ten largest clones hold 4% to 5%. Patients of the Seattle cohort, enrolled during active infection, were followed longitudinally. This clonotype originated in a man in his 60s with COVID-19, enrolled during active disease. The chain couples TRBV7-3 to TRBJ2-1; TRBD2 aligns across 9 bases. Sequencing was performed on peripheral blood. CDR3 region: CASSLLAGGVNEQFF. The DNA of the CDR3 is TGTGCCAGCAGCTTGCTTGCGGGAGGGGTCAATGAGCAGTTCTTC. Looking up the rest from reference TRBV7-3 and TRBJ2-1 gives the full variable domain: GAGVSQTPSNKVTEKGKYVELRCDPISGHTALYWYRQSLGQGPEFLIYFQGTGAADDSGLPNDRFFAVRPEGSVSTLKIQRTERGDSAVYLCASSLLAGGVNEQFFGPGTRLTVL.